Following are 18 T cell receptor beta chains from one sample sequenced in a study of T cell responses to AZD1222 COVID-19 vaccine. Clones were sequenced by immunoSEQ multiplex PCR, and TCRdb holds only the in-frame ones, with some missing. Of 150,000 to 200,000 clones listed, roughly 92% are singletons. The material was peripheral blood, obtained on day 0 of AZD1222 vaccination. These receptor sequences come from an adult in good health.

The chain combines TRBV7-8 with TRBJ1-6; D possibly corresponds to TRBD1 (6 bases). This CDR3 comprises 14 residues. CDR1 is SGHVS, CDR2 FQNEAQ, per germline. Trimming stripped 7 bases from V and 7 bases from J, with 14 bases between. Here the CDR3 reads CASTLIGGNSPLHF. Here the CDR3 DNA reads TGTGCCAGCACCCTTATTGGGGGCAATTCACCCCTCCACTTT. The entire variable domain, with the rest obtained from reference TRBV7-8 and TRBJ1-6, is as follows: GAGVSQSPRYKVAKRGQDVALRCDPISGHVSLFWYQQALGQGPEFLTYFQNEAQLDKSGLPSDRFFAERPEGSVSTLKIQRTQQEDSAVYLCASTLIGGNSPLHFGNGTRLTVT.

V gene TRBV21-1 combines with J gene TRBJ1-5; the table's TRBD1 call for D was not verified on the DNA. TRBV21-1 is an annotated pseudogene. CDR3 length: 16 amino acids. CDR3 residues: CASSKAGERGNQPQHF. The CDR3 DNA sequence: TGTGCCAGCAGCAAAGCAGGGGAAAGGGGCAATCAGCCCCAGCATTTT.

The genes are TRBV5-1 and TRBJ2-5, with TRBD1 identical over 7 bases. The CDR3 loop spans 16 amino acids. Germline loops: CDR1 SGHRS, CDR2 YFSETQ. Trimming cost V 5 bases and J 2 bases; bases outside gene matches: 12. CDR3 loop: CASSRSRDSIQETQYF. CDR3 coding DNA: TGCGCCAGCAGTCGTAGTAGGGACAGTATTCAAGAGACCCAGTACTTC.

V gene TRBV7-2 combines with J gene TRBJ1-1; D is ambiguous. Looked up from germline, CDR1 is SGHTA and CDR2 is FQGNSA. The V end was cut by 2 bases, the J end by 0 bases, with 4 bases between. This CDR3 is 13 amino acids long. CDR3 sequence: CASSLSMNTEAFF. The CDR3 DNA reads as TGTGCCAGCAGCTTATCCATGAACACTGAAGCTTTCTTT.

This clone was detected once. Germline and junction disagree at one end, which may indicate a read error. The chain combines TRBV28 with TRBJ1-1; no clear D gene. Looked up from germline, CDR1 is MDHEN and CDR2 is SYDVKM. This CDR3 is 12 amino acids long. This CDR3 is CASSLMGRRMLF. CDR3 in DNA: TGTGCCAGCAGTTTAATGGGCCGGAGAATGCTCTTT.

The rearrangement uses TRBV24-1 and TRBJ2-7; D unclear. This CDR3 comprises 13 residues. Germline V gene lookup returns CDR1 KGHDR and CDR2 SFDVKD. V lost 1 base and J 5 bases, leaving 8 bases between the germline ends. CDR3 nucleotide sequence: TGTGCCACCAGTGATTTTGGTGGTCACGAGCAGTACTTC. It specifies CATSDFGGHEQYF.

This chain uses TRBV29-1 with TRBJ1-1; D uncertain. CDR1 SQVTM and CDR2 ANQGSEA come from the germline V gene. The CDR3 extends over 13 amino acids. The V gene lost 4 bases and the J gene lost 3 bases, with 12 bases spanning the gap. Here the CDR3 DNA reads TGCAGCGTTGGAGCCCTTGGAGACACTGAAGCTTTCTTT. Translated: CSVGALGDTEAFF. Together with reference TRBV29-1 and TRBJ1-1, the CDR3 gives the full variable domain: SAVISQKPSRDICQRGTSLTIQCQVDSQVTMMFWYRQQPGQSLTLIATANQGSEATYESGFVIDKFPISRPNLTFSTLTVSNMSPEDSSIYLCSVGALGDTEAFFGQGTRLTVV.

This CDR3 reads CASSPRTRLDTIYF. DNA of the CDR3: TGTGCCAGCAGCCCCAGGACCCGACTGGACACCATATATTTT. The V and J genes are TRBV28 and TRBJ1-3; D unclear. The V and J ends lost 6 bases and 8 bases respectively, with 17 bases between them. CDR3 length: 14 amino acids. Germline V gives CDR1 MDHEN, CDR2 SYDVKM. Looking up the rest from reference TRBV28 and TRBJ1-3 gives the full variable domain: DVKVTQSSRYLVKRTGEKVFLECVQDMDHENMFWYRQDPGLGLRLIYFSYDVKMKEKGDIPEGYSVSREKKERFSLILESASTNQTSMYLCASSPRTRLDTIYFGEGSWLTVV.

V is TRBV27 and J is TRBJ2-7; D is undetermined. Germline V gives CDR1 MNHEY, CDR2 SMNVEV (reference sequence). The CDR3 has 16 residues. Trimming took 2 bases from V and 0 from J, leaving 14 bases between them. The CDR3 sequence: CASSLGGPRSSYEQYF. For the CDR3, the DNA is TGTGCCAGCAGTTTAGGCGGCCCGAGAAGCTCCTACGAGCAGTACTTC.

The rearrangement links TRBV10-2 to TRBJ1-5, with D hard to call. In germline, CDR1 is WSHSY, CDR2 SAAADI. The V gene lost 0 bases and the J gene lost 4 bases, with 13 bases spanning the gap. The CDR3 length is 16 residues. The CDR3 spells CASSESRGRGNQPQHF. The CDR3 DNA reads TGCGCCAGCAGTGAGTCGAGAGGACGGGGAAATCAGCCCCAGCATTTT.

This chain uses TRBV6-1 with TRBJ1-1; D not certain. The CDR3 sequence is 15 residues long. The ends were cut back, 1 base at V and 3 bases at J, with 12 bases in the middle. From germline, CDR1 is MNHNS and CDR2 SASEGT. This CDR3 is CASSEGAGEYTEAFF. CDR3 nucleotide sequence: TGTGCCAGCAGTGAAGGGGCCGGGGAGTACACTGAAGCTTTCTTT.

This chain links TRBV2 with TRBJ2-7, with TRBD2 identical over 8 bases. The CDR3 spans 14 residues. The germline V gene encodes CDR1 SNHLY and CDR2 FYNNEI. The CDR3 nucleotides are TGTGCTGACTCTGATGGTAGCGGGAACAACGAGCAGTACTTC. It is translated as CADSDGSGNNEQYF.

The V gene is TRBV2, the J gene TRBJ1-1; D is unclear. CDR1 is SNHLY and CDR2 is FYNNEI in the germline V gene. This CDR3 is 11 amino acids long. V gave up 6 bases and J gave up 8 bases, with 10 bases separating them. Written as DNA, the CDR3 is TGTGCCAGCAGGAGGACGGAGGAAGCTTTCTTT. Protein: CASRRTEEAFF.

The gene calls are TRBV6-5 and TRBJ1-1; TRBD1 matches at 9 bases. CDR3 size: 15 residues. The V segment lost 6 bases and the J segment 1 base; nucleotides outside the gene matches: 6. Looked up from germline, CDR1 is MNHEY and CDR2 is SVGAGI. The CDR3 protein is CASRSLQGANTEAFF. The CDR3 DNA reads TGTGCCAGCAGATCTTTACAGGGGGCGAACACTGAAGCTTTCTTT.

V is TRBV10-2 and J is TRBJ1-4; D call uncertain. Trimming stripped 8 bases from V and 7 bases from J, with 11 bases between. Per germline, CDR1 WSHSY and CDR2 SAAADI. CDR3 length: 12 amino acids. The CDR3 loop is CASGRVTEKLFF. CDR3 in DNA: TGCGCCAGCGGCCGGGTTACTGAAAAACTGTTTTTT.

The CDR3 bases are TGTGCCAGCAGTAGGGAACGGCCGCTCGGCTACACCTTC. Protein: CASSRERPLGYTF. The V and J genes are TRBV12-3 or TRBV12-4 and TRBJ1-2; D is unclear. The CDR3 totals 13 residues. Trimming stripped 5 bases from V and 8 bases from J, with 15 bases between.

J is TRBJ2-2 and V is TRBV12-1. TRBV12-1 is a pseudogene segment. This CDR3 has 17 amino acids. CDR3 protein: CASSFKETGAPDGELFF. DNA of the CDR3: TGTGCCAGCAGCTTTAAGGAGACGGGGGCTCCTGACGGGGAGCTGTTTTTT.

This sequence joins TRBV6-1 and TRBJ1-2; D gene uncertain. Germline V gene sequence: CDR1 MNHNS, CDR2 SASEGT. The CDR3 loop spans 13 amino acids. V shed 1 base and J shed 10 bases, with 13 bases lying between them. Here the CDR3 DNA reads TGTGCCAGCAGTGAAGATGGCAGCTTTTCCTACACCTTC. It is translated as CASSEDGSFSYTF.